This is a list of T cell receptor beta chains from one sample in a study of graft-versus-host responses after intestinal transplantation. TCRdb's copy holds only in-frame clones and misses some; the assay was immunoSEQ multiplex PCR. The sample lists 40,000 or so clones, around 86% occurring once. The specimen was PBMCs, collected less than 1,400 days after transplant. The receptors were gathered from a human patient who received an intestinal transplant, so some T cells may come from the graft donor. CDR3s include the opening cysteine and the closing phenylalanine or tryptophan.

CDR3,length,V,J
CASSQDRAANTGELFF,16,TRBV4-2,TRBJ2-2
CASSRGPPIHEKLFF,15,TRBV19,TRBJ1-4
CASSPVGEANYGYTF,15,TRBV5-4,TRBJ1-2
CASSPRGSNYGYTF,14,TRBV4-1,TRBJ1-2
CASSRGLAGGPEETQYF,17,TRBV4-2,TRBJ2-5
CASSLGTLSSGNTIYF,16,TRBV28,TRBJ1-3
CASSTNWDRGLGNVFWMNTEAFF,23,TRBV2,TRBJ1-1
CASSRPSEVYGYTF,14,TRBV19,TRBJ1-2
CASSPSAIYNEQFF,14,TRBV19,TRBJ2-1
CASSPKERYYGYTF,14,TRBV18,TRBJ1-2
CSVRGKGGNEQFF,13,TRBV29-1,TRBJ2-1
CASSFVESAFLSGNQPQHF,19,TRBV7-9,TRBJ1-5
CAWSAKYEQYF,11,TRBV30,TRBJ2-7
CASSGPLGLAGDLSTDTQYF,20,TRBV10-2,TRBJ2-3
CASSWTGNEKLFF,13,TRBV28,TRBJ1-4
CATSRDPPHTQYF,13,TRBV15,TRBJ2-3
CASSVQRDNTGELFF,15,TRBV2,TRBJ2-2
CASSPLAGAYEQYF,14,TRBV18,TRBJ2-7
CASSEQGAPSEQYF,14,TRBV6-1,TRBJ2-7
CASSVSKWTGGQNTEAFF,18,TRBV2,TRBJ1-1
CASSFYGQRTEAFF,14,TRBV27,TRBJ1-1
CASSQEWGVPLHF,13,TRBV4-1,TRBJ1-6
CASRKDISNQPQHF,14,TRBV10-1,TRBJ1-5
CATSPGEAHTTHYTF,15,TRBV6-6,TRBJ1-2
CASSQETAKSSYEQYF,16,TRBV4-1,TRBJ2-7
CASSGGLAGLSYEQYF,16,TRBV5-6,TRBJ2-7
CASSLVRENTEAFF,14,TRBV5-4,TRBJ1-1
CASSQDTVLEAFF,13,TRBV4-1,TRBJ1-1